These 27 T cell receptor beta chains share one sample of origin, sequenced in a study of blood T cell repertoires in COVID-19. Assay: immunoSEQ multiplex PCR; the TCRdb copy retains only in-frame clones and omits some. This sample has some 180,000 clones; over 75% occur once, and the top ten carry roughly a sixth. The sequencing sample was made of peripheral blood. The receptors originated from a middle-aged man with COVID-19, enrolled during active disease.

This rearrangement joins TRBV24-1 to TRBJ2-5; possibly TRBD2 for D (7 bases). The length of the CDR3 is 15 residues. The germline V gene has CDR1 KGHDR and CDR2 SFDVKD. Trimming left V 6 bases short and J 5 bases short, with 18 bases between. Here the CDR3 DNA reads TGTGCCACCAGTTTTGCGGGGGCCTCGGGGGAGACCCAGTACTTC. Protein: CATSFAGASGETQYF.

The chain has TRBV2 and TRBJ2-7, with D unclear. Trimming left V 4 bases short and J 6 bases short, with 16 bases between. CDR3 length: 14 amino acids. Germline V CDR1 and CDR2: SNHLY, FYNNEI. CDR3 protein: CASSGGTRRSEQYF. The CDR3 bases are TGTGCCAGCAGTGGAGGAACGAGGCGTAGCGAGCAGTACTTC. The entire variable domain, with the rest obtained from reference TRBV2 and TRBJ2-7, is as follows: EPEVTQTPSHQVTQMGQEVILRCVPISNHLYFYWYRQILGQKVEFLVSFYNNEISEKSEIFDDQFSVERPDGSNFTLKIRSTKLEDSAMYFCASSGGTRRSEQYFGPGTRLTVT.

The rearrangement links TRBV5-4 to TRBJ1-3; 8 bases align to TRBD1. The CDR3 consists of 15 residues. J was trimmed by 3 bases and V by 2 bases; bases with no gene match: 4. In germline, CDR1 is SGHNT, CDR2 YYREEE (reference sequence). The CDR3 DNA reads TGTGCCAGCAGCTTAGGCAGGGGGCTTGGAAACACCATATATTTT. Translation: CASSLGRGLGNTIYF.

The chain couples TRBV14 to TRBJ2-1; D is ambiguous. Germline lookup yields CDR1 SGHDN and CDR2 FVKESK. This CDR3 has 14 amino acids. V was trimmed by 0 bases and J by 14 bases, leaving 17 bases between them. CDR3 coding DNA: TGTGCCAGCAGCCAAGATCTAGAGGTTCGAATCGAGTTCTTC. Its protein is CASSQDLEVRIEFF.

This clone is a singleton in its sample. The chain uses TRBV29-1 and TRBJ1-1; 7 positions match TRBD1. Losses at the gene ends were 3 bases for V and 2 bases for J; bases not matched to a gene: 9. Germline loops: CDR1 SQVTM, CDR2 ANQGSEA. The CDR3 runs to 15 residues. The CDR3: CSVEMPRGINTEAFF. The DNA of the CDR3 is TGCAGCGTTGAGATGCCCAGGGGGATAAACACTGAAGCTTTCTTT.

V and J are TRBV4-2 and TRBJ1-4, with TRBD1 matching 8 bases. The V gene end was trimmed by 1 base and the J gene end by 4 bases; junction bases not matched to a gene: 14. The CDR3 is made up of 19 amino acids. The germline CDR1 and CDR2 sequences are LGHNA and YNFKEQ. The CDR3: CASSQAGVGRGLVNEKLFF. CDR3 coding DNA: TGTGCCAGCAGCCAAGCGGGGGTAGGCAGGGGGCTCGTTAATGAAAAACTGTTTTTT.

The rearrangement links TRBV5-1 to TRBJ1-1, with 11 bases lining up with TRBD1. In germline, CDR1 is SGHRS, CDR2 YFSETQ. Unmatched junction bases numbered 7, after V lost 5 bases and J lost 7 bases. CDR3 length: 14 amino acids. This CDR3 is CASSSGQGAGEAFF. The CDR3 nucleotides read TGCGCCAGCAGTTCAGGACAGGGGGCCGGTGAAGCTTTCTTT. Full variable domain (rest looked up from reference TRBV5-1 and TRBJ1-1): KAGVTQTPRYLIKTRGQQVTLSCSPISGHRSVSWYQQTPGQGLQFLFEYFSETQRNKGNFPGRFSGRQFSNSRSEMNVSTLELGDSALYLCASSSGQGAGEAFFGQGTRLTVV.

This chain connects TRBV12-3 or TRBV12-4 to TRBJ2-2, with TRBD1 as a possible D gene (6 bases). Trimming shortened V by 5 bases and J by 4 bases, and 8 bases separated the two germline ends. The CDR3 is 13 residues long. CDR3 amino acids: CASSQGRTGELFF. CDR3 DNA: TGTGCCAGCAGTCAGGGGCGCACCGGGGAGCTGTTTTTT.

The chain employs TRBV9 and TRBJ2-3; D ambiguous. The CDR3 covers 14 residues. Germline V gene sequence: CDR1 SGDLS, CDR2 YYNGEE. Trimming took off 0 bases at V and 6 bases at J, with 11 bases between the two ends. CDR3 DNA sequence: TGTGCCAGCAGCGTAGCAGTCACACCCGATACGCAGTATTTT. Its translation: CASSVAVTPDTQYF. Based on the CDR3 plus reference TRBV9 and TRBJ2-3, the full variable domain is DSGVTQTPKHLITATGQRVTLRCSPRSGDLSVYWYQQSLDQGLQFLIQYYNGEERAKGNILERFSAQQFPDLHSELNLSSLELGDSALYFCASSVAVTPDTQYFGPGTRLTVL.

The chain recombines TRBV7-9 with TRBJ2-3; D is perhaps TRBD1 (5 bases). V lost 6 bases, J lost 0 bases, and 13 bases lay in between. Germline lookup yields CDR1 SEHNR and CDR2 FQNEAQ (reference sequence). This CDR3 contains 15 residues. The CDR3 region has the DNA TGTGCCAGCAGTTATGGTCAGGGAAGCACAGATACGCAGTATTTT. Translated: CASSYGQGSTDTQYF.

The chain links TRBV7-2 to TRBJ1-1, with TRBD1 matching 7 bases. V shed 5 bases, J shed 1 base, and the junction held 10 bases outside the gene matches. CDR3 length equals 16 residues. Germline V gene data show CDR1 as SGHTA and CDR2 as FQGNSA. The CDR3 nucleotides read TGTGCCAGCAGCCTCGGGACAGCCTATTCGAACACTGAAGCTTTCTTT. This encodes CASSLGTAYSNTEAFF. Using reference TRBV7-2 and TRBJ1-1 for the parts outside the CDR3, the full variable domain is GAGVSQSPSNKVTEKGKDVELRCDPISGHTALYWYRQSLGQGLEFLIYFQGNSAPDKSGLPSDRFSAERTGGSVSTLTIQRTQQEDSAVYLCASSLGTAYSNTEAFFGQGTRLTVV.

V usage is TRBV4-2 and J usage is TRBJ1-1; a possible D gene is TRBD1 (5 bases). CDR3 size: 15 residues. Germline lookup yields CDR1 LGHNA and CDR2 YNFKEQ. Between the trimmed V and J ends, which lost 1 base and 3 bases, there was a span of 12 bases. The DNA of the CDR3 is TGTGCCAGCAGCCAAGGGTCAGGGAAGGACACTGAAGCTTTCTTT. It is translated as CASSQGSGKDTEAFF.

This chain links TRBV3-1 (or the pseudogene TRBV3-2) with TRBJ1-1, with a weak D call TRBD1 (6 bases). This CDR3 has 13 residues. V lost 4 bases to trimming and J lost 10 bases, with 16 bases between them. Germline V lookup: CDR1 LGHDT, CDR2 YNNKEL (reference sequence). The CDR3 region is CASSPGWGRAAFF. The CDR3 region has the DNA TGTGCCAGCAGCCCGGGGTGGGGGCGGGCAGCTTTCTTT.

The chain combines TRBV19 with TRBJ1-2; 9 bases map to TRBD1. The trim removed 5 bases at V and 4 bases at J, leaving 5 bases unmatched. The CDR3 is made up of 14 amino acids. The germline V gene encodes CDR1 LNHDA and CDR2 SQIVND (reference sequence). CDR3 region: CASSLRQGVYGYTF. In DNA form, the CDR3 reads TGTGCCAGTAGTCTCCGACAGGGGGTCTATGGCTACACCTTC.

A few counts support this clone. J is TRBJ1-1 and V is TRBV20-1; D remains ambiguous. The V gene's germline CDR1 is DFQATT and CDR2 SNEGSKA (reference sequence). The CDR3 is 12 amino acids. V gave up 3 bases and J gave up 1 base, with 6 bases separating them. The CDR3 protein is CSASLRNTEAFF. The CDR3, as DNA: TGCAGTGCTAGTCTCAGGAACACTGAAGCTTTCTTT.

This chain links TRBV5-5 with TRBJ2-5; the match to TRBD2 covers 7 bases. J was trimmed by 5 bases and V by 2 bases; bases with no gene match: 12. The germline CDR1 and CDR2 sequences are SGHKS and YYEKEE (reference sequence). This CDR3 region has 16 residues. This CDR3 reads CASSFQRGGVGETQYF. CDR3 coding DNA: TGTGCCAGCAGCTTCCAGCGGGGAGGGGTCGGTGAGACCCAGTACTTC.

The rearrangement links TRBV7-8 to TRBJ1-4; D not certain. Germline V gives CDR1 SGHVS, CDR2 FQNEAQ. CDR3 size: 15 residues. V shed 6 bases and J shed 3 bases, with 14 bases lying between them. The DNA of the CDR3 is TGTGCCAGCAGTCAATTGGCCTGGTCTAATGAAAAACTGTTTTTT. It encodes CASSQLAWSNEKLFF.

In its sample, this clone was seen once. The chain has TRBV6-2 or TRBV6-3 and TRBJ2-7; 8 nucleotides match TRBD2. Germline assignment: CDR1 MNHEY and CDR2 SVGEGT. The CDR3 totals 14 residues. The J segment lost 3 bases and the V segment lost 2 bases, leaving 3 bases of the junction unmatched. The CDR3 nucleotides are TGTGCCAGCAGTTACGGGGGACTAGGCTACGAGCAGTACTTC. It is translated as CASSYGGLGYEQYF.

The rearrangement uses TRBV10-3 and TRBJ2-3; the D gene is possibly TRBD1 (5 bases). CDR1 is ENHRY and CDR2 is SYGVKD in the germline V gene. This CDR3 spans 11 amino acids. V was shortened by 6 bases and J by 7 bases, with 8 bases between the two germline ends. CDR3 residues: CAIRTENTQYF. CDR3 nucleotides: TGTGCCATCAGGACAGAAAATACGCAGTATTTT.

The chain is built from TRBV19 and TRBJ2-5; possibly TRBD1 for D (5 bases). CDR1 and CDR2 from the germline V gene are LNHDA and SQIVND (reference sequence). Trimming took 3 bases from V and 2 from J, leaving 7 bases between them. The CDR3 has 13 residues. CDR3 residues: CASSIDSQETQYF. CDR3 nucleotides: TGTGCCAGTAGTATCGACAGTCAAGAGACCCAGTACTTC.

In this sample, this clone turned up a few times. CDR3 DNA sequence: TGTGCCAGCAGCCAAGCTGGACAGAGCAATCAGCCCCAGCATTTT. This translates into CASSQAGQSNQPQHF. J is TRBJ1-5 and V is TRBV3-1 (or the pseudogene TRBV3-2); TRBD1 is a possible D gene (6 bases). The CDR3 extends over 15 amino acids. Germline loops: CDR1 LGHDT, CDR2 YNNKEL (reference sequence). Trimming took 1 base from V and 1 from J, leaving 8 bases between them.

The chain employs TRBV5-1 and TRBJ2-3; TRBD2 agrees at 7 bases. Germline CDR1 reads SGHRS; CDR2 reads YFSETQ. V shed 0 bases and J 3 bases; nucleotides not matched to a gene: 4. The CDR3 consists of 15 residues. CDR3 region: CASSLGEGGTDTQYF. CDR3 coding DNA: TGCGCCAGCAGCTTGGGTGAGGGAGGGACAGATACGCAGTATTTT.

The DNA for the CDR3 is TGTGCCAGCAGGTCGACAGGTCGAGCTTTCTTT. It yields the protein CASRSTGRAFF. The V gene is TRBV2, the J gene TRBJ1-1, with D possibly being TRBD1 (6 bases). The CDR3 runs 11 residues. V was cut by 6 bases and J by 10 bases, with 12 bases left in between. Germline assignment: CDR1 SNHLY and CDR2 FYNNEI.

J is TRBJ2-1 and V is TRBV6-5, with D possibly TRBD2 on 5 matching bases. The germline V and J ends were trimmed by 2 bases and 5 bases, with 13 bases remaining between them. This CDR3 region has 15 residues. CDR1 is MNHEY, CDR2 SVGAGI, per germline. As DNA, the CDR3 is TGTGCCAGCAGTTACCGACCGAAAGCGGACAATGAGCAGTTCTTC. Protein product: CASSYRPKADNEQFF.

The table lists this clone with many counts. V and J are TRBV29-1 and TRBJ1-2; D gene ambiguous. Per germline, CDR1 SQVTM and CDR2 ANQGSEA. V lost 6 bases, J lost 3 bases, and 11 bases lay in between. The CDR3 covers 12 residues. CDR3 region: CSVETADYGYTF. The CDR3 nucleotides read TGCAGCGTAGAAACAGCTGACTATGGCTACACCTTC.

This clone was seen a handful of times. The J gene is TRBJ2-5, the V gene TRBV18; 7 positions match TRBD2. The ends lost 6 bases at V and 2 bases at J; junction bases unmatched: 9. The CDR3 spans 15 residues. Germline V gives CDR1 KGHSH, CDR2 LQKENI. This chain's CDR3 is CASSLGGVRQETQYF. CDR3 nucleotides: TGTGCCAGCTCCCTGGGGGGGGTCCGGCAAGAGACCCAGTACTTC.

This clone was detected a few times. The chain carries TRBV18 and TRBJ2-3; D may be TRBD2 (6 bases). The V end lost 3 bases, the J end lost 5 bases, and 12 bases lay between the germline ends. CDR3 size: 14 residues. The V gene's germline CDR1 is KGHSH and CDR2 LQKENI. CDR3 bases: TGTGCCAGCTCACCGTGGGGAGGTGAAGATACGCAGTATTTT. Translation gives CASSPWGGEDTQYF.